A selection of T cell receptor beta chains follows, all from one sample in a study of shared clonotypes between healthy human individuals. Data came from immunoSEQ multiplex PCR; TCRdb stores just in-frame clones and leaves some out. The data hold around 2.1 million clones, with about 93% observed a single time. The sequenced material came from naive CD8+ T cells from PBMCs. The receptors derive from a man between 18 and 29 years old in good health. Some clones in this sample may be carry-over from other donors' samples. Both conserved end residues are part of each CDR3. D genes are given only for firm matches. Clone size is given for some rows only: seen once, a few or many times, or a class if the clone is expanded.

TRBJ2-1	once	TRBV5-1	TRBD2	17	TGCGCCAGCAGCCCGGGACTAGCGTCGCGCTCCTACAATGAGCAGTTCTTC	CASSPGLASRSYNEQFF
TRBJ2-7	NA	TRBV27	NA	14	TGTGCCAGCAGTTTATCGACGAGCTCCTACGAGCAGTACTTC	CASSLSTSSYEQYF
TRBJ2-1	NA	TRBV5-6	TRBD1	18	TGTGCCAGCAGCTTTTTGGGACAGGGGGTTCGGGCAAGAAATGAGCAGTTCTTC	CASSFLGQGVRARNEQFF
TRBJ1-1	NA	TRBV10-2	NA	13	TGCGCCAGCAGTGAAGGGGCAGTAACTGAAGCTTTCTTT	CASSEGAVTEAFF
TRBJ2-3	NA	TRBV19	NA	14	TGTGCCAGTAGTATTCTTGGGGGGACGGATACGCAGTATTTT	CASSILGGTDTQYF
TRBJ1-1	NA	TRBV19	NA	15	TGTGCCAGTAGTATGTTTCAAGGGTCGAACACTGAAGCTTTCTTT	CASSMFQGSNTEAFF
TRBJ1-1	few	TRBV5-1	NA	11	TGCGCCAGCAAAGTTGGGACTGAAGCTTTCTTT	CASKVGTEAFF
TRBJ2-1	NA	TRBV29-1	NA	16	TGCAGCGTTGACCACCTAGCAGGCAGCTCCTACAATGAGCAGTTCTTC	CSVDHLAGSSYNEQFF
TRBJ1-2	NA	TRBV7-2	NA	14	TGTGCCAGCAGCTTACCCAGGGTGGCCTATGGCTACACCTTC	CASSLPRVAYGYTF
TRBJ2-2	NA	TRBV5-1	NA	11	TGCGCCAGCGCTGGGGCCGGGGAGCTGTTTTTT	CASAGAGELFF
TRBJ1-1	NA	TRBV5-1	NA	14	TGCGCCAGCAGCTTGCGCGTGGGGAACACTGAAGCTTTCTTT	CASSLRVGNTEAFF
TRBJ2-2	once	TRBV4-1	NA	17	TGCGCCAGCAGCCAAGGGCTGGAGAATCTTGGCACCGGGGAGCTGTTTTTT	CASSQGLENLGTGELFF
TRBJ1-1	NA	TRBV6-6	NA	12	TGTGCCAGCACCCTGGGAGAGACTGAAGCTTTCTTT	CASTLGETEAFF
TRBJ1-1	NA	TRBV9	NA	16	TGTGCCAGCAGCGGTAAAGGGGCCCGCGCTAACACTGAAGCTTTCTTT	CASSGKGARANTEAFF
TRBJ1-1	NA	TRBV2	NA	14	TGTGCCAGCAGTGAAGACATGATGAACACTGAAGCTTTCTTT	CASSEDMMNTEAFF
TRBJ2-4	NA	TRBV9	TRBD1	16	TGTGCCAGCAGCCCTCGGACAGGTGAAGCCAAAAACATTCAGTACTTC	CASSPRTGEAKNIQYF
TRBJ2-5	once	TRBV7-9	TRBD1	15	TGTGCCAGCAGCCCCACGACAGGGGTCCGACGGACCCAGTACTTC	CASSPTTGVRRTQYF
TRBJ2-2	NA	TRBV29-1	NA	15	TGCAGCGTTGAAGATCTTCACGCGAACACCGGGGAGCTGTTTTTT	CSVEDLHANTGELFF
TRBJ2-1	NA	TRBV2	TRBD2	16	TGTGCCAGCAGTACGAGCGGGGTCCCCTCCTACAATGAGCAGTTCTTC	CASSTSGVPSYNEQFF
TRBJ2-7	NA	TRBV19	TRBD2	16	TGTGCCAGTAGTATGGAGACTAGCGGGTCCCCCTACGAGCAGTACTTC	CASSMETSGSPYEQYF
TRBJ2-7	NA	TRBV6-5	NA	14	TGTGCCACCCAACAGAACCCTAGGGCTCGGGAGCAGTACTTC	CATQQNPRAREQYF
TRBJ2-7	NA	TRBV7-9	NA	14	TGTGCCAGCTCTGGGGCAGGGACACCCTACGAGCAGTACTTC	CASSGAGTPYEQYF
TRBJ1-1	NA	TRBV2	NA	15	TGTGCCAGCAGCCCTTCCCGTACAGCGGGCACTGAAGCTTTCTTT	CASSPSRTAGTEAFF
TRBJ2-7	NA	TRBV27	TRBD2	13	TGTGCCAGCAGTTTATCGACGGGGGGAGAGCAGTACTTC	CASSLSTGGEQYF
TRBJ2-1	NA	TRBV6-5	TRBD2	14	TGTGCCAGCAGGAGCGGGAGGGCTTACAATGAGCAGTTCTTC	CASRSGRAYNEQFF
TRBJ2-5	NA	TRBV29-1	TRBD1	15	TGCAGCGTTCCCACGGGACAGCAAATACAAGAGACCCAGTACTTC	CSVPTGQQIQETQYF
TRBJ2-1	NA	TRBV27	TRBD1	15	TGTGCCAGCAGTTTAAAACAGGGGGCTTGGAATGAGCAGTTCTTC	CASSLKQGAWNEQFF
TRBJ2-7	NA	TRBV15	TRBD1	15	TGTGCCACCAGCGCGGATCCAGGGGGCTCCTACGAGCAGTACTTC	CATSADPGGSYEQYF
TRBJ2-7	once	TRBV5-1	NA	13	TGCGCCAGCAGCTTTGGGGGGGCAGGCGAGCAGTACTTC	CASSFGGAGEQYF
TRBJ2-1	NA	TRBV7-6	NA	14	TGTGCCAGCAGCCTCAGGGGTACCGGGGATGAGCAGTTCTTC	CASSLRGTGDEQFF
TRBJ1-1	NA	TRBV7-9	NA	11	TGTGCCAGCAGCCGAACAGGGGAAGCTTTCTTT	CASSRTGEAFF
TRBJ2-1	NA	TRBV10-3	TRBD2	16	TGTGCCATCGGCGAAAGGGGTAGCGGGTCCTACAATGAGCAGTTCTTC	CAIGERGSGSYNEQFF
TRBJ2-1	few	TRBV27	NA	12	TGTGCCAGCAGTCCTCTCAGCGGTGAGCAGTTCTTC	CASSPLSGEQFF
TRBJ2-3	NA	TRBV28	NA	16	TGTGCCAGCAGTTTGACAGGGGAGGGTAGCACAGATACGCAGTATTTT	CASSLTGEGSTDTQYF
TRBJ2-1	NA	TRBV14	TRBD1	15	TGTGCCAGCAGCCCCCGGGACAGACATTACAATGAGCAGTTCTTC	CASSPRDRHYNEQFF
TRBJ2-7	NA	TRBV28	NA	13	TGTGCCACCACTGATACAGGCGCCTACGAGCAGTACTTC	CATTDTGAYEQYF
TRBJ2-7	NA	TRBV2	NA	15	TGTGCCAGCAGTGTAAGAAGTATAGGGACCTACGAGCAGTACTTC	CASSVRSIGTYEQYF
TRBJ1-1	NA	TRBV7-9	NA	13	TGTGCCAGCAGCTTAGCAGGGCCCACTGAAGCTTTCTTT	CASSLAGPTEAFF
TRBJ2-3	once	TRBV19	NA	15	TGTGCCAGTAGTATTCTGGGGGCGAGCACAGATACGCAGTATTTT	CASSILGASTDTQYF
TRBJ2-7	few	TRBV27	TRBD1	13	TGTGCCAGCAGTTCGGGACAGTCCTACGAGCAGTACTTC	CASSSGQSYEQYF
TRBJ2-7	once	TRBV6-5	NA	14	TGTGCCAGCAGTTTTCGAGGCCTCTCCTACGAGCAGTACTTC	CASSFRGLSYEQYF